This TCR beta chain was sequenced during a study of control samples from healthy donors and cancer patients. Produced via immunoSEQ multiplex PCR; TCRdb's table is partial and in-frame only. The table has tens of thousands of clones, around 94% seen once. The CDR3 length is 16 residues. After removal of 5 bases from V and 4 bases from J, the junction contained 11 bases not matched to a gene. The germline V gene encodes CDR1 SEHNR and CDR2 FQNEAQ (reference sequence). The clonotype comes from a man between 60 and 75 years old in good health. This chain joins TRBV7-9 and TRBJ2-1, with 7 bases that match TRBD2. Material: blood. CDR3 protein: CASSLRGGGSYNEQFF. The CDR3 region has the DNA TGTGCCAGCAGCCTTCGGGGCGGCGGGAGTTACAATGAGCAGTTCTTC.